These T cell receptor beta chains were read from a single sample in a study of blood T cell repertoires in COVID-19. The method was immunoSEQ multiplex PCR; TCRdb's version includes in-frame clones alone and lacks a portion of them. The profile shows roughly 160,000 clones, around four fifths of them singletons. The sample consisted of PBMCs or T cells enriched from blood (not recorded which). The origin of the receptors is a woman aged 55-70 years who had recovered from COVID-19. Each CDR3 is given with its conserved first and last residue. A D gene is named only where the DNA matches it firmly. Clone size, where shown, is once, few, many, or a class for clones that have expanded.

TRBD1 TRBJ2-5 18 NA TRBV2 CASSRNPPGQGVGETQYF TGTGCCAGCAGTCGCAATCCTCCGGGACAGGGGGTTGGAGAGACCCAGTACTTC
TRBD2 TRBJ2-7 15 NA TRBV9 CASSPSGEGSYEQYF TGTGCCAGCAGCCCCTCGGGGGAGGGCTCCTACGAGCAGTACTTC
NA TRBJ1-1 17 NA TRBV2 CASTGGLQGRIGTEAFF TGTGCCAGCACCGGTGGGCTACAGGGAAGGATTGGAACTGAAGCTTTCTTT
TRBD2 TRBJ2-1 15 NA TRBV2 CASSISGGRYNEQFF TGTGCCAGCAGTATTAGCGGGGGCCGATACAATGAGCAGTTCTTC
NA TRBJ2-7 12 NA TRBV12-3/TRBV12-4 CASTRGPGEQYF TGTGCCAGCACCAGGGGCCCGGGGGAGCAGTACTTC
NA TRBJ2-1 13 NA TRBV9 CASSPQGRGEQFF TGTGCCAGCAGCCCTCAGGGCCGCGGTGAGCAGTTCTTC
NA TRBJ1-1 14 NA TRBV19 CASIPWGVPTEAFF TGTGCCAGTATCCCTTGGGGGGTCCCCACTGAAGCTTTCTTT
NA TRBJ2-7 13 NA TRBV5-1 CASSLGVRSEQYF TGCGCCAGCAGCTTGGGTGTAAGGAGCGAGCAGTACTTC
NA TRBJ1-1 14 NA TRBV3-1/TRBV3-2 CASSRGVEGTRAFF TGTGCCAGCAGCCGGGGTGTGGAGGGGACGCGGGCTTTCTTT
NA TRBJ1-1 15 few TRBV4-1 CASSQDEVMNTEAFF TGCGCCAGCAGCCAAGATGAGGTTATGAACACTGAAGCTTTCTTT
TRBD1 TRBJ1-6 16 NA TRBV19 CASSPGQSSYNSPLHF TGTGCCAGTAGTCCGGGACAGAGCTCCTATAATTCACCCCTCCACTTT
NA TRBJ2-1 12 NA TRBV6-5 CATTGLYNEQFF TGTGCCACCACGGGACTTTACAATGAGCAGTTCTTC
TRBD2 TRBJ2-7 16 NA TRBV5-1 CASSVGGRASKDEQYF TGCGCCAGCAGCGTCGGAGGGAGGGCCTCTAAAGACGAGCAGTACTTC
NA TRBJ2-1 13 few TRBV24-1 CATRPSSYNEQFF TGTGCCACCAGACCTAGCTCCTACAATGAGCAGTTCTTC
TRBD1 TRBJ1-2 13 NA TRBV19 CASTSGTGSGYTF TGTGCCAGTACATCCGGGACAGGGAGCGGCTACACCTTC
TRBD2 TRBJ2-7 14 NA TRBV6-5 CASSRGLADYEQYF TGTGCCAGCAGTCGGGGACTAGCGGACTACGAGCAGTACTTC
TRBD1 TRBJ2-5 11 NA TRBV20-1 CSAKGQKTQYF TGCAGTGCTAAGGGACAGAAGACCCAGTACTTC
NA TRBJ1-5 14 NA TRBV10-2 CATHSGVHNQPQHF TGCGCCACTCATAGCGGGGTCCACAATCAGCCCCAGCATTTT
TRBD1 TRBJ1-5 15 NA TRBV7-8 CASSPDRGAGQPQHF TGTGCCAGCAGCCCGGACAGGGGCGCCGGACAGCCCCAGCATTTT
TRBD1 TRBJ2-7 13 NA TRBV30 CALDRVVSYEQYF TGTGCCCTCGACAGGGTCGTGTCCTACGAGCAGTACTTC
TRBD1 TRBJ1-3 16 NA TRBV18 CASSPETGVGGNTIYF TGTGCCAGCTCACCTGAGACAGGGGTCGGTGGAAACACCATATATTTT
TRBD1 TRBJ1-6 14 NA TRBV27 CASSLTGVDSPLHF TGTGCCAGCAGTTTAACAGGGGTCGACTCACCCCTCCACTTT
NA TRBJ1-2 13 NA TRBV12-3/TRBV12-4 CASSYLGDYGYTF TGTGCCAGCAGTTATTTAGGGGACTATGGCTACACCTTC
NA TRBJ2-1 14 few TRBV19 CASSTGLSYNEQFF TGTGCCAGTAGTACCGGACTTTCCTACAATGAGCAGTTCTTC
NA TRBJ1-3 14 NA TRBV3-1/TRBV3-2 CASSQPGSGNTIYF TGTGCCAGCAGCCAACCAGGGTCTGGAAACACCATATATTTT
TRBD1 TRBJ2-3 14 NA TRBV5-1 CASSLSGQGDTQYF TGCGCCAGCAGCCTATCTGGACAGGGGGATACGCAGTATTTT
TRBD1 TRBJ1-3 15 NA TRBV27 CASSTRTGLGNTIYF TGTGCCAGCAGTACCCGGACAGGGTTGGGAAACACCATATATTTT
NA TRBJ2-6 19 NA TRBV10-1 CASFPAQEGALPGANVLTF TGCGCCAGCTTTCCCGCCCAGGAGGGAGCCCTGCCCGGGGCCAACGTCCTGACTTTC
NA TRBJ2-1 15 NA TRBV4-2 CASSQEIRLAGEQFF TGTGCCAGCAGCCAAGAAATAAGGTTGGCCGGGGAGCAGTTCTTC
NA TRBJ1-4 16 few TRBV9 CASSARGTVYNEKLFF TGTGCCAGCAGCGCCCGGGGAACGGTTTATAATGAAAAACTGTTTTTT
TRBD1 TRBJ1-5 16 NA TRBV6-2/TRBV6-3 CASSYSRTGGHQPQHF TGTGCCAGCAGTTACTCTCGGACAGGGGGTCATCAGCCCCAGCATTTT
NA TRBJ2-7 11 NA TRBV28 CASSFLAEQYF TGTGCCAGCAGTTTTCTGGCCGAGCAGTACTTC
NA TRBJ2-1 14 NA TRBV11-3 CASSLDIPRAEQFF TGTGCCAGCAGCTTAGATATCCCAAGAGCCGAGCAGTTCTTC
NA TRBJ2-2 14 few TRBV5-4 CASSLDFTTGELFF TGTGCCAGCAGCTTGGACTTTACCACCGGGGAGCTGTTTTTT